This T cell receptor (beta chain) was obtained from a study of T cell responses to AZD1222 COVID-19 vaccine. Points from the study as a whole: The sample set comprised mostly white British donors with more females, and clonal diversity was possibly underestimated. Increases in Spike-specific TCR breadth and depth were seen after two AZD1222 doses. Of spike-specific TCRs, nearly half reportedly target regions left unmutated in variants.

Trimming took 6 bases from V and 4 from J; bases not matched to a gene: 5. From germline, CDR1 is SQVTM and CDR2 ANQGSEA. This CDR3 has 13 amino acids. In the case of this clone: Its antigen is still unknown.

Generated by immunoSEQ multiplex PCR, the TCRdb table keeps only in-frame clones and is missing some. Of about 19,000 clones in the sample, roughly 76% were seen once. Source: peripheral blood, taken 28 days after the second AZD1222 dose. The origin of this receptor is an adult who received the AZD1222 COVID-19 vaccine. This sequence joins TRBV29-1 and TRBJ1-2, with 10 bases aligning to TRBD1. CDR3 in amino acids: CSVWTGGSYGYTF. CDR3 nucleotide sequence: TGCAGCGTCTGGACAGGGGGAAGCTATGGCTACACCTTC. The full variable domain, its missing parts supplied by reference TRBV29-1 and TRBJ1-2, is SAVISQKPSRDICQRGTSLTIQCQVDSQVTMMFWYRQQPGQSLTLIATANQGSEATYESGFVIDKFPISRPNLTFSTLTVSNMSPEDSSIYLCSVWTGGSYGYTFGSGTRLTVV.